This T cell receptor beta chain was recorded in a study of T cells after yellow fever vaccination. Concerning this clonotype: As yet, its antigen is unknown.

TCR cDNA, made by 5'RACE template switching, carried an added universal primer site and UMIs. One entry per CDR3 protein results from TCRdb running MiXCR on the 5' RACE reads. Of 550,000 or so distinct CDR3 sequences listed, 19% are singletons. The V end lost 0 bases, the J end lost 2 bases, and 10 bases lay between the germline ends. This CDR3 has 16 residues. CDR1 and CDR2 from the germline V gene are LNHDA and SQIVND (reference sequence). Findings and caveats of the study: Weaker, the secondary response peaked sooner, at day 5 versus 15.

The rearrangement joins TRBV19 to TRBJ2-2, with D maybe TRBD1 (6 bases). Sequenced material: PBMCs, taken 15 days after the yellow fever booster vaccination. The source of this sequence is a man aged 25 to 40 who received the YFV17D yellow fever vaccine. In nucleotides, the CDR3 is TGTGCCAGTAGTATAGACGACAGGTTTAACACCGGGGAGCTGTTTTTT. Translating it yields CASSIDDRFNTGELFF.